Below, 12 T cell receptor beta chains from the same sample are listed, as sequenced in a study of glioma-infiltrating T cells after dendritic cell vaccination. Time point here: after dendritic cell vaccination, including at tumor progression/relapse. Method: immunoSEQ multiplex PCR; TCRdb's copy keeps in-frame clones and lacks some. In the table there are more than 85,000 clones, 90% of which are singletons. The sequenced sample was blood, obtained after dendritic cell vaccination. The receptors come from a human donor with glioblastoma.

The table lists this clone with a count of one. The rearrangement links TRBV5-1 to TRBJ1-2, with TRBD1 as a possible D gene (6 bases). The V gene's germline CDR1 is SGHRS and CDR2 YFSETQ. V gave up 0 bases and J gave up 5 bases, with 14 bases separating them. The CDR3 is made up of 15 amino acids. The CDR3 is CASSLGFRDKYGYTF. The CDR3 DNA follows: TGCGCCAGCAGCTTGGGTTTTAGGGACAAATATGGCTACACCTTC.

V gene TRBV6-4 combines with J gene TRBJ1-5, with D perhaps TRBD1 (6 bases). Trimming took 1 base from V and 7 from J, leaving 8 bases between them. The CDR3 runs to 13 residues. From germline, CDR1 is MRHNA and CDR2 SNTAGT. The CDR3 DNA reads TGTGCCAGCAGTGACTGGGGGGGCCAGCCCCAGCATTTT. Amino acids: CASSDWGGQPQHF.

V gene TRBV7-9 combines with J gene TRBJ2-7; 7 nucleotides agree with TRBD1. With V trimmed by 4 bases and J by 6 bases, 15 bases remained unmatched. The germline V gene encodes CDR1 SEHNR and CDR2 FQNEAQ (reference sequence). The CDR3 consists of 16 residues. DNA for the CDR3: TGTGCCAGCAGCTCTACCACCACAGGGGAGAAAGGCGAGCAGTACTTC. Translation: CASSSTTTGEKGEQYF.

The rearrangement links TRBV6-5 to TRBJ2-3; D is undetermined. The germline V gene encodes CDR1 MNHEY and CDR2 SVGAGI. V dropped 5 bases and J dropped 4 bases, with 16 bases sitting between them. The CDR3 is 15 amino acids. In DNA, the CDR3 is TGTGCCAGCAGTCCCTTGTCCCGAGACTCAGATACGCAGTATTTT. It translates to CASSPLSRDSDTQYF.

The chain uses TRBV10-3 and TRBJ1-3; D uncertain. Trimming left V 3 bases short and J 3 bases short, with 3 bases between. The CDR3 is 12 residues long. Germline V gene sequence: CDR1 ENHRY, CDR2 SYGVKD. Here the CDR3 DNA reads TGTGCCATCAGTGACGGTGGAAACACCATATATTTT. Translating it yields CAISDGGNTIYF.

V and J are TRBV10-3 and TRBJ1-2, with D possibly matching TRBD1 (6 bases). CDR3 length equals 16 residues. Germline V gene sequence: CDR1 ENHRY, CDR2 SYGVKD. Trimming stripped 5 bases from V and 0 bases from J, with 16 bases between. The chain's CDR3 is CAISPWGGRTNYGYTF. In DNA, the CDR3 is TGTGCCATCAGTCCTTGGGGGGGCCGGACTAACTATGGCTACACCTTC.

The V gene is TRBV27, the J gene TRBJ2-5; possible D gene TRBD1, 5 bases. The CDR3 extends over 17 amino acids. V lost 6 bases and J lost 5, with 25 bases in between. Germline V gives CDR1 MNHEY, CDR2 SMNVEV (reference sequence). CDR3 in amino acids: CASRKGNSGATVETQYF. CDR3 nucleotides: TGTGCCAGCAGGAAGGGAAATAGTGGGGCGACCGTGGAGACCCAGTACTTC.

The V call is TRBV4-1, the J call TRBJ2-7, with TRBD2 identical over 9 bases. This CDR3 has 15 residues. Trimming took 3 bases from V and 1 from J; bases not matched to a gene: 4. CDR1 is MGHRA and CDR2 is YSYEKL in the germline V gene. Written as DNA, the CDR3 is TGCGCCAGCAGCCACCGGACTAGCGAGTCCTACGAGCAGTACTTC. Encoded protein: CASSHRTSESYEQYF.

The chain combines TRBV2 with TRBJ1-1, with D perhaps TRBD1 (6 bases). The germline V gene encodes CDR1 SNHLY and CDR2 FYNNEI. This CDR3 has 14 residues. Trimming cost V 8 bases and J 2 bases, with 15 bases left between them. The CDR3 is CASRTGSVNTEAFF. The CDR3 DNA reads TGTGCCAGCCGTACAGGGAGTGTAAACACTGAAGCTTTCTTT.

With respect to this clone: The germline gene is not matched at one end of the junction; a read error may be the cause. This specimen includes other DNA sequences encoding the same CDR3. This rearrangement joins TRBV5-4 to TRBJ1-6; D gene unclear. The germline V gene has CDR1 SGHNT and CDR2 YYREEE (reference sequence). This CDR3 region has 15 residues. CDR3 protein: CASSLDSSYNSPLHF. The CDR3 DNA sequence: TGTGCCAGCAGCTTGGATAGCTCCTATAATTCCCCCCTCCACTTT.

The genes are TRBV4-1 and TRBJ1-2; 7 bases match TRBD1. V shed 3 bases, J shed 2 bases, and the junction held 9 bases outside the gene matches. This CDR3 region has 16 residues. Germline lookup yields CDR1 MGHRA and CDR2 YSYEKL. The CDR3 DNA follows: TGCGCCAGCAGCCAGGCTAGCACGGACAGGAACTATGGCTACACCTTC. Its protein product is CASSQASTDRNYGYTF.

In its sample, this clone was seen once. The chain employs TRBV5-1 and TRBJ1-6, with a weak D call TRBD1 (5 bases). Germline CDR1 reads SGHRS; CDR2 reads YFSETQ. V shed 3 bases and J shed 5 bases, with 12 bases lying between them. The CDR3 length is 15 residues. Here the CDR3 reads CASSSIQGNNSPLHF. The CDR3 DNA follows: TGCGCCAGCAGCTCGATCCAGGGTAATAATTCACCCCTCCACTTT.